Below, 27 T cell receptor beta chains from the same sample are listed, as sequenced in a study of spatial heterogeneity in lung cancer. Time point noted: sample taken at primary tumor resection. Whole RNA came from tumor, nontumor lung or frozen PBMC and was sequenced without being sorted. TCRdb re-analysed the 5' RACE reads in MiXCR, keeping a single row per CDR3 protein. The table includes more than 75,000 distinct CDR3 sequences, 10% to 15% detected once. The source was PBMCs, collected at surgery. These receptors were collected from a male donor with early-stage non-small cell lung cancer.

This clonotype was recorded once. The CDR3 nucleotides read TGCGCCAGCAGCCCCGTATGGGGAGACGGGAATGAGCAGTTCTTC. Encoded protein: CASSPVWGDGNEQFF. This chain joins TRBV4-1 and TRBJ2-1, with D perhaps matching TRBD2 (5 bases). Trimming cost V 4 bases and J 7 bases, with 17 bases left between them. Germline CDR1 and CDR2: MGHRA and YSYEKL. There are 15 residues in the CDR3.

This chain joins TRBV9 and TRBJ2-7; TRBD1 matches 7 bases. The CDR3 has 14 residues. CDR1 is SGDLS and CDR2 is YYNGEE in the germline V gene. V lost 3 bases and J lost 2; bases outside the gene matches: 5. The CDR3 loop reads CASSATGEAYEQYF. The DNA of the CDR3 is TGTGCCAGCAGCGCTACAGGGGAAGCCTACGAGCAGTACTTC. Complete variable domain (other parts from reference TRBV9 and TRBJ2-7): DSGVTQTPKHLITATGQRVTLRCSPRSGDLSVYWYQQSLDQGLQFLIQYYNGEERAKGNILERFSAQQFPDLHSELNLSSLELGDSALYFCASSATGEAYEQYFGPGTRLTVT.

This clonotype has ten or more counts. This chain links TRBV29-1 with TRBJ2-1, with 7 bases identical to TRBD1. The germline V gene has CDR1 SQVTM and CDR2 ANQGSEA. This CDR3 is built from 12 residues. The trim removed 3 bases at V and 10 bases at J, leaving 6 bases unmatched. CDR3 coding DNA: TGCAGCGTTGATTCAGGGGGAAGGGAGCAGTTCTTC. It yields the protein CSVDSGGREQFF.

This chain joins TRBV7-9 and TRBJ1-1; D is unresolved. V was pared by 1 base and J by 0 bases, with 12 bases between. The germline V gene has CDR1 SEHNR and CDR2 FQNEAQ (reference sequence). The CDR3 runs to 16 residues. CDR3 sequence (DNA): TGTGCCAGCAGCTTAGGGATCGGGGTCATGAACACTGAAGCTTTCTTT. Protein product: CASSLGIGVMNTEAFF.

The chain is built from TRBV30 and TRBJ1-4, with D hard to call. Trimming pared 1 base from V and 10 bases from J, leaving 13 bases between. CDR3 size: 13 residues. CDR1 and CDR2 (germline): GTSNPN, SVGIG (reference sequence). CDR3 sequence (DNA): TGTGCCTGGAGTGAAAATAATGATGGAAAACTGTTTTTT. As protein: CAWSENNDGKLFF.

The V call is TRBV5-1, the J call TRBJ2-4; 12 bases agree with TRBD2. The CDR3 contains 13 residues. V lost 5 bases and J lost 9; bases outside the gene matches: 3. CDR1 SGHRS and CDR2 YFSETQ come from the germline V gene. The CDR3 nucleotides are TGCGCCAGCAGACTAGCGGGAGGTGCCATTCAGTACTTC. Translated: CASRLAGGAIQYF.

CDR3 nucleotide sequence: TGTGCCAGCAGCAATACTGGGGAGGCCTACGAGCAGTACTTC. As protein: CASSNTGEAYEQYF. This chain uses TRBV12-3 or TRBV12-4 with TRBJ2-7, with a possible D match to TRBD2 (6 bases). V lost 6 bases and J lost 2, with 14 bases in between. The CDR3 contains 14 residues.

This chain links TRBV2 with TRBJ2-5; D is undetermined. CDR3 length equals 15 residues. V lost 2 bases to trimming and J lost 1 base, with 11 bases between them. From germline, CDR1 is SNHLY and CDR2 FYNNEI. The CDR3 region is CASSEIQTRQETQYF. CDR3 in DNA: TGTGCCAGCAGTGAAATCCAGACTCGCCAAGAGACCCAGTACTTC.

The chain employs TRBV5-1 and TRBJ2-7, with a tentative D call TRBD2 (7 bases). Trimming took off 4 bases at V and 4 bases at J, with 15 bases between the two ends. This CDR3 spans 14 amino acids. CDR1 SGHRS and CDR2 YFSETQ come from the germline V gene. CDR3 in DNA: TGCGCCAGCAGCCGCGAGGGGGGGCGGTACGAGCAGTACTTC. Its translation is CASSREGGRYEQYF.

The chain recombines TRBV5-1 with TRBJ2-3; D may correspond to TRBD1 or TRBD2 (5 bases each). This CDR3 is 15 amino acids long. Germline V gene lookup returns CDR1 SGHRS and CDR2 YFSETQ. Trimming removed 1 base from V and 2 bases from J, with 11 bases in between. The CDR3 nucleotides are TGCGCCAGCAGCTTGAGGGACCGAGACACAGATACGCAGTATTTT. Translation gives CASSLRDRDTDTQYF.

The rearrangement uses TRBV19 and TRBJ2-6; TRBD1 matches 7 bases. Germline values: CDR1 LNHDA, CDR2 SQIVND (reference sequence). CDR3 length: 19 amino acids. After removal of 2 bases from V and 0 bases from J, the junction contained 10 bases not matched to a gene. CDR3 residues: CASSILPGQWSSGANVLTF. The CDR3, as DNA: TGTGCCAGTAGTATACTACCGGGACAGTGGAGCTCTGGGGCCAACGTCCTGACTTTC.

This clonotype was observed a handful of times. The rearrangement uses TRBV18 and TRBJ1-1; the D is unclear. V was cut by 0 bases and J by 3 bases, with 8 bases left in between. In germline, CDR1 is KGHSH, CDR2 LQKENI. The CDR3 has 14 residues. The CDR3 coding sequence is TGTGCCAGCTCACCACCGAATAGGGACACTGAAGCTTTCTTT. The encoded protein is CASSPPNRDTEAFF.

This clonotype was observed at least ten times. This chain links TRBV7-8 with TRBJ2-6, with 7 bases that match TRBD2. The CDR3 is 15 amino acids. Germline values: CDR1 SGHVS, CDR2 FQNEAQ. CDR3 DNA: TGTGTCTGCCGGAGCGGGACCTCTGGGGCCAACGTCCTGACTTTC. Amino acid sequence: CVCRSGTSGANVLTF.

This clonotype was seen ten or more times. The J gene is TRBJ2-2, the V gene TRBV6-1; 9 positions agree with TRBD2. V gave up 8 bases and J gave up 0 bases; unmatched junction bases: 10. The CDR3 runs to 17 residues. The germline gives CDR1 MNHNS, CDR2 SASEGT. The CDR3: CASGRTSEEPNTGELFF. CDR3 nucleotide sequence: TGTGCCAGCGGGCGGACTAGCGAAGAGCCGAACACCGGGGAGCTGTTTTTT.

J is TRBJ2-1 and V is TRBV29-1, with D possibly being TRBD1 (7 bases). CDR1 and CDR2 (germline): SQVTM, ANQGSEA. The V end was cut by 3 bases, the J end by 4 bases, with 13 bases between. The CDR3 loop spans 14 amino acids. CDR3 bases: TGCAGCGTTGAGGAGGGACAGCTTTACAATGAGCAGTTCTTC. It codes for CSVEEGQLYNEQFF.

The chain uses TRBV5-1 and TRBJ1-1; 9 bases fit TRBD1. Germline assignment: CDR1 SGHRS and CDR2 YFSETQ. J gave up 6 bases and V 4 bases, and 4 bases lay outside the gene matches. The CDR3 spans 13 residues. Here the CDR3 DNA reads TGCGCCAGCAGCGTGGACAGGGGTGCTGAAGCTTTCTTT. The encoded protein is CASSVDRGAEAFF.

The J gene is TRBJ2-7, the V gene TRBV28, with 9 bases lining up with TRBD1. Germline loops: CDR1 MDHEN, CDR2 SYDVKM. The CDR3 extends over 14 amino acids. After removal of 5 bases from V and 2 bases from J, the junction contained 4 bases not matched to a gene. This chain's CDR3 is CASSRQGGPYEQYF. DNA for the CDR3: TGTGCCAGCAGTCGACAGGGGGGCCCCTACGAGCAGTACTTC.

This clonotype appeared many times. The chain links TRBV2 to TRBJ1-1; D uncertain. Trimming shortened V by 1 base and J by 5 bases, and 5 bases separated the two germline ends. Germline V gives CDR1 SNHLY, CDR2 FYNNEI. The CDR3 is 12 residues long. CDR3 in DNA: TGTGCCAGCAGTGAAGTAGGGACTGAAGCTTTCTTT. Protein sequence: CASSEVGTEAFF.

This chain links TRBV20-1 with TRBJ1-6, with a possible D match to TRBD1 (5 bases). Germline V gene lookup returns CDR1 DFQATT and CDR2 SNEGSKA (reference sequence). The CDR3 is 15 amino acids. V was trimmed by 0 bases and J by 10 bases, leaving 16 bases between them. The CDR3 loop is CSARDPGQGESPLHF. CDR3 DNA: TGCAGTGCTAGAGATCCGGGGCAGGGAGAATCACCCCTCCACTTT.

This clonotype was found a few times. The chain employs TRBV2 and TRBJ2-7; the match to TRBD1 covers 7 bases. V lost 2 bases and J lost 4; bases outside the gene matches: 5. This CDR3 is built from 14 residues. Germline V gene data show CDR1 as SNHLY and CDR2 as FYNNEI. The CDR3 nucleotides read TGTGCCAGCAGTGAAAAGGGGGCGCGGTACGAGCAGTACTTC. Encoded protein: CASSEKGARYEQYF. The full variable domain, its missing parts supplied by reference TRBV2 and TRBJ2-7, is EPEVTQTPSHQVTQMGQEVILRCVPISNHLYFYWYRQILGQKVEFLVSFYNNEISEKSEIFDDQFSVERPDGSNFTLKIRSTKLEDSAMYFCASSEKGARYEQYFGPGTRLTVT.

This chain joins TRBV18 and TRBJ2-1; D may be TRBD1 or TRBD2 (6 bases each). Trimming stripped 1 base from V and 10 bases from J, with 17 bases between. This CDR3 is built from 15 residues. Looked up from germline, CDR1 is KGHSH and CDR2 is LQKENI. The CDR3 DNA follows: TGTGCCAGCTCACCACGACAGGTGGGAGGAGAAGAGCAGTTCTTC. This gives the protein CASSPRQVGGEEQFF.

The chain is built from TRBV7-2 and TRBJ2-3; possible D gene TRBD2, 5 bases. Germline V CDR1 and CDR2: SGHTA, FQGNSA. The CDR3 runs 14 residues. V lost 5 bases and J lost 2, with 11 bases in between. As DNA, the CDR3 is TGTGCCAGCAGCCCACGGGGTGACACAGATACGCAGTATTTT. Translating gives CASSPRGDTDTQYF.

The chain uses TRBV15 and TRBJ1-1; D unresolved. The CDR3 totals 13 residues. Deletions cut 0 bases from V and 7 bases from J, with 9 bases between. Germline V gene lookup returns CDR1 LNHNV and CDR2 YYDKDF (reference sequence). CDR3 sequence (DNA): TGTGCCACCAGCAGAGATCGGATTGGTGAAGCTTTCTTT. It is translated as CATSRDRIGEAFF.

This clonotype came up a few times. This chain joins TRBV6-2 or TRBV6-3 and TRBJ1-1; D uncertain. This CDR3 spans 14 amino acids. In germline, CDR1 is MNHEY, CDR2 SVGEGT. With 10 bases removed from V and 2 bases from J, the gap between germline ends came to 17 bases. The CDR3 DNA follows: TGTGCCACCCTGGGGTCGGGGTCCAACACTGAAGCTTTCTTT. Its translation: CATLGSGSNTEAFF.

The chain is built from TRBV18 and TRBJ2-7; no clear D. This CDR3 comprises 13 residues. V gave up 0 bases and J gave up 3 bases, with 6 bases separating them. Per germline, CDR1 KGHSH and CDR2 LQKENI. The CDR3 is CASSPPYNYEQYF. The CDR3 region has the DNA TGTGCCAGCTCACCACCGTACAACTACGAGCAGTACTTC.

The chain uses TRBV6-2 or TRBV6-3 and TRBJ2-2; possible D gene TRBD2, 7 bases. The ends were cut back, 4 bases at V and 9 bases at J, with 21 bases in the middle. The CDR3 consists of 16 residues. Germline V gives CDR1 MNHEY, CDR2 SVGEGT. The CDR3 DNA is TGTGCCAGCAGTTGGGCGGGGGCCGCGCTTCACCGGGAGCTGTTTTTT. Amino acid sequence: CASSWAGAALHRELFF.

The rearrangement joins TRBV30 to TRBJ1-6; D is uncertain. The ends were cut back, 5 bases at V and 7 bases at J, with 6 bases in the middle. The germline V gene has CDR1 GTSNPN and CDR2 SVGIG (reference sequence). The CDR3 contains 11 residues. The CDR3 here is CAWEDNSPLHF. The CDR3 region has the DNA TGTGCCTGGGAGGACAATTCACCCCTCCACTTT.